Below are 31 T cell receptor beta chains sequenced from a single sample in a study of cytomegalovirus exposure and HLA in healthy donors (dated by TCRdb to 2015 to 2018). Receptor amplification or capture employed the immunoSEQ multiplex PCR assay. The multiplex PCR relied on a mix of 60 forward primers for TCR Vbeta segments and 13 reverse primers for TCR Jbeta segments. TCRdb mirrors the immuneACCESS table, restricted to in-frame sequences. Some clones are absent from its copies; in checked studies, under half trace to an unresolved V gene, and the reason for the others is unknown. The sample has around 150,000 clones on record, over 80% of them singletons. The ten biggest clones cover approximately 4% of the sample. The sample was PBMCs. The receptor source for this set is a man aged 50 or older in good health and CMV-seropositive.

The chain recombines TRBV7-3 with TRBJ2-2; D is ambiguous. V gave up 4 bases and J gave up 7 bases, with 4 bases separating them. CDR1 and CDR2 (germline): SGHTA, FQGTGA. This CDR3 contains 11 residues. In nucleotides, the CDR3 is TGTGCCAGCAGCTCGGGCGGGGAGCTGTTTTTT. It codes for CASSSGGELFF.

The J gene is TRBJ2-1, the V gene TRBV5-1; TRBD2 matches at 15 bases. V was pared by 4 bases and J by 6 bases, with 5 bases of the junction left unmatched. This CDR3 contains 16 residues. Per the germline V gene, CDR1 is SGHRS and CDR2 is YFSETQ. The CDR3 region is CASSPGTSGGLNEQFF. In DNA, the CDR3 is TGCGCCAGCAGCCCGGGGACTAGCGGGGGGCTCAATGAGCAGTTCTTC. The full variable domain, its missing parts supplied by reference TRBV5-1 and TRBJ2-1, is KAGVTQTPRYLIKTRGQQVTLSCSPISGHRSVSWYQQTPGQGLQFLFEYFSETQRNKGNFPGRFSGRQFSNSRSEMNVSTLELGDSALYLCASSPGTSGGLNEQFFGPGTRLTVL.

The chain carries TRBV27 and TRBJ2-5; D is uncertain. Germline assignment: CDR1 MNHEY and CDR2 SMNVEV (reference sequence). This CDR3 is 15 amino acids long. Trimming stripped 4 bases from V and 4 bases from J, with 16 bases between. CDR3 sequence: CASSSRPAEVETQYF. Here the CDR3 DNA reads TGTGCCAGCAGTTCTCGGCCAGCCGAGGTAGAGACCCAGTACTTC.

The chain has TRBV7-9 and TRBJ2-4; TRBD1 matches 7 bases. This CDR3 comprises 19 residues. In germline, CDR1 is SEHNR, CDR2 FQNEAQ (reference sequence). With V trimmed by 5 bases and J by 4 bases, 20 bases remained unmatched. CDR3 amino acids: CASSPREMTGRLEKNIQYF. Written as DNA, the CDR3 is TGTGCCAGCAGCCCTCGAGAGATGACAGGGCGGCTAGAGAAAAACATTCAGTACTTC.

CDR3 sequence: CATSRERGRIDEQYF. CDR3 bases: TGTGCCACCAGCAGAGAGCGCGGGAGAATCGACGAGCAGTACTTC. This chain connects TRBV15 to TRBJ2-7, with 7 positions matching TRBD2. The CDR3 extends over 15 amino acids. Germline-derived CDR1 and CDR2 are LNHNV and YYDKDF (reference sequence). J lost 5 bases, V lost 0 bases, and 7 bases had no gene match. Full variable domain (remainder filled in from reference TRBV15 and TRBJ2-7): DAMVIQNPRYQVTQFGKPVTLSCSQTLNHNVMYWYQQKSSQAPKLLFHYYDKDFNNEADTPDNFQSRRPNTSFCFLDIRSPGLGDTAMYLCATSRERGRIDEQYFGPGTRLTVT.

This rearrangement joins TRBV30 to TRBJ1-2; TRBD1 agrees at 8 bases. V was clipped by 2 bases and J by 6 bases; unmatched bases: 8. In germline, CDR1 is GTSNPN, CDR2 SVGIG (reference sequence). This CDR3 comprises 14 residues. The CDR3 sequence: CAWSQERTGHGYTF. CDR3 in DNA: TGTGCCTGGAGTCAAGAAAGGACAGGGCATGGCTACACCTTC. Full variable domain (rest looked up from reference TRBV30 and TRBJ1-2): SQTIHQWPATLVQPVGSPLSLECTVEGTSNPNLYWYRQAAGRGLQLLFYSVGIGQISSEVPQNLSASRPQDRQFILSSKKLLLSDSGFYLCAWSQERTGHGYTFGSGTRLTVV.

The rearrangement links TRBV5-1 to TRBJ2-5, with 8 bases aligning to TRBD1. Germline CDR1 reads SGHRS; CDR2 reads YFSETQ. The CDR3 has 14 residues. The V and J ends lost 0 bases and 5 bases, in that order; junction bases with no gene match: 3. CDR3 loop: CASSLGRGLETQYF. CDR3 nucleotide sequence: TGCGCCAGCAGCTTGGGCAGGGGGCTGGAGACCCAGTACTTC.

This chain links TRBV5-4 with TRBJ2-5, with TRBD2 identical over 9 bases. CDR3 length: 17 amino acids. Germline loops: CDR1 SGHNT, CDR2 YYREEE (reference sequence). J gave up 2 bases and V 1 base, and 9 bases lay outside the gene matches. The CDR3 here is CASSLIGGGEFQETQYF. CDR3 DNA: TGTGCCAGCAGCTTGATTGGCGGGGGGGAATTTCAAGAGACCCAGTACTTC.

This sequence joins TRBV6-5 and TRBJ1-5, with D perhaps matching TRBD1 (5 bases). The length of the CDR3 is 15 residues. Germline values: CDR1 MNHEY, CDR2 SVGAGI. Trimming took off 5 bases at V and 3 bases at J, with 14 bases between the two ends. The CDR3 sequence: CASSGGGVVNQPQHF. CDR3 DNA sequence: TGTGCCAGCAGTGGGGGGGGTGTTGTCAATCAGCCCCAGCATTTT.

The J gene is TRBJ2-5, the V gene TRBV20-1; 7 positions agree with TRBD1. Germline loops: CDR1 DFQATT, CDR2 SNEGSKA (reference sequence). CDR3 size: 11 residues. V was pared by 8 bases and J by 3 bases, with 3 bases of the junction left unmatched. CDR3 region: CSQTGEETQYF. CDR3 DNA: TGCAGTCAAACAGGGGAAGAGACCCAGTACTTC.

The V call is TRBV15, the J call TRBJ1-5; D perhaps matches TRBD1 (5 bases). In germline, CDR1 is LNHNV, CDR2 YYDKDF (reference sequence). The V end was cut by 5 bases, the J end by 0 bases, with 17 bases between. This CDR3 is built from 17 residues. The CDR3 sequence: CATSGLDKTYSNQPQHF. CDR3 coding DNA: TGTGCCACCAGCGGCCTGGACAAGACTTATAGCAATCAGCCCCAGCATTTT.

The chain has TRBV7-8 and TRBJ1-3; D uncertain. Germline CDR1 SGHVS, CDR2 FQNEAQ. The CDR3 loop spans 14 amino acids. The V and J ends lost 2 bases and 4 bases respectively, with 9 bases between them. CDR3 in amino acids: CASSLLGSGNTIYF. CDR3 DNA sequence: TGTGCCAGCAGCTTACTCGGTTCCGGAAACACCATATATTTT. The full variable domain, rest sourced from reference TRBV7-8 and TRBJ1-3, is GAGVSQSPRYKVAKRGQDVALRCDPISGHVSLFWYQQALGQGPEFLTYFQNEAQLDKSGLPSDRFFAERPEGSVSTLKIQRTQQEDSAVYLCASSLLGSGNTIYFGEGSWLTVV.

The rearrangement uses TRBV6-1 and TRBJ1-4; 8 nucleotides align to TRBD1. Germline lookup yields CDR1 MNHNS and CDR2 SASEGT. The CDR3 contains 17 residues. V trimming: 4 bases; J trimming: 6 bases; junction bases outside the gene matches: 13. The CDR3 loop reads CASSGGTRGLGHEKLFF. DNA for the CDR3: TGTGCCAGCAGTGGAGGTACCAGGGGGCTGGGACATGAAAAACTGTTTTTT.

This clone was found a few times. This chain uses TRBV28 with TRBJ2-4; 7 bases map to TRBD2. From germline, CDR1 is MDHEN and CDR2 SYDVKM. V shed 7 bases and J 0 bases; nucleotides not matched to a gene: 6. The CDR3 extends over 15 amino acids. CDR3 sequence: CASTAGDLAKNIQYF. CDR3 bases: TGTGCCAGCACCGCGGGAGACCTAGCCAAAAACATTCAGTACTTC.

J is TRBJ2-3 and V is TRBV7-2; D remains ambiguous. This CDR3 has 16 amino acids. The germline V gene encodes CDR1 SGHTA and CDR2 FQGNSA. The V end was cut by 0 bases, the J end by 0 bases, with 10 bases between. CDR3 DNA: TGTGCCAGCAGCTTAGCATGGCGGCGGAGCACAGATACGCAGTATTTT. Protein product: CASSLAWRRSTDTQYF.

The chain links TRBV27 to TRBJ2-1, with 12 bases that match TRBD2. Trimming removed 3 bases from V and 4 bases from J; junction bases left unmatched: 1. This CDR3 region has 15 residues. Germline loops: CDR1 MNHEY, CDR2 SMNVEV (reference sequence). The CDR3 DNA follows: TGTGCCAGCAGTTTGGGGACTAGCGGGTACAATGAGCAGTTCTTC. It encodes CASSLGTSGYNEQFF.

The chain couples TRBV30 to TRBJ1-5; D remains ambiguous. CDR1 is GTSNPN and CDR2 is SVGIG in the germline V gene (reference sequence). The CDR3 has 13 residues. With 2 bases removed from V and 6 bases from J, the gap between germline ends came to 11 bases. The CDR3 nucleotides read TGTGCCTGGAGTCCCTGGGGAGGTCAGCCCCAGCATTTT. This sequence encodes CAWSPWGGQPQHF.

The chain's CDR3 is CASKGGGALYYGYTF. Here the CDR3 DNA reads TGTGCCAGCAAGGGAGGGGGGGCGCTGTACTATGGCTACACCTTC. This chain joins TRBV5-6 and TRBJ1-2, with D maybe TRBD1 (6 bases). There are 15 residues in the CDR3. The germline V gene has CDR1 SGHDT and CDR2 YYEEEE. Trimming took off 6 bases at V and 3 bases at J, with 18 bases between the two ends.

In DNA, the CDR3 is TGCGCCAGCAGCCTCCGGGACAGTAACACTGAAGCTTTCTTT. It specifies CASSLRDSNTEAFF. The chain uses TRBV5-1 and TRBJ1-1; 7 positions match TRBD1. This CDR3 comprises 14 residues. In germline, CDR1 is SGHRS, CDR2 YFSETQ. V lost 4 bases and J lost 2; bases outside the gene matches: 5. Full variable domain (remainder filled in from reference TRBV5-1 and TRBJ1-1): KAGVTQTPRYLIKTRGQQVTLSCSPISGHRSVSWYQQTPGQGLQFLFEYFSETQRNKGNFPGRFSGRQFSNSRSEMNVSTLELGDSALYLCASSLRDSNTEAFFGQGTRLTVV.

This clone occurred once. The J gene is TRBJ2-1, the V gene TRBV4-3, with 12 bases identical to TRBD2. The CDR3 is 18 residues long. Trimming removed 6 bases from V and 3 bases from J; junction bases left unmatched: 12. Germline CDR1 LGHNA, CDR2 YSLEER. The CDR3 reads CASSRQLAGGPSYNEQFF. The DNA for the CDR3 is TGCGCCAGCAGTCGTCAGCTAGCGGGGGGGCCGAGCTACAATGAGCAGTTCTTC.

DNA for the CDR3: TGCGCCAGCAGCTTGGCCGGGATTGGGGGCCACGAGCAGTACTTC. Residues: CASSLAGIGGHEQYF. This chain links TRBV5-1 with TRBJ2-7; possibly TRBD1 for D (6 bases). CDR3 length equals 15 residues. Germline assignment: CDR1 SGHRS and CDR2 YFSETQ. Trimming stripped 0 bases from V and 5 bases from J, with 15 bases between.

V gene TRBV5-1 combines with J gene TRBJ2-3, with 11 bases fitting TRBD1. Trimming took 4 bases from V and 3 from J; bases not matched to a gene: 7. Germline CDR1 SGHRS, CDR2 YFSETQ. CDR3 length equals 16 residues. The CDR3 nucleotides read TGCGCCAGCAGCACGGAGGACAGGGGGCCTACAGATACGCAGTATTTT. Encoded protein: CASSTEDRGPTDTQYF.

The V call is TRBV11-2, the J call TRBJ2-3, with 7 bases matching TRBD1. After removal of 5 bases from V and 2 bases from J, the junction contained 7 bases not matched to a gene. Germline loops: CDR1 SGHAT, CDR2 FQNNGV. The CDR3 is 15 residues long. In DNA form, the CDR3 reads TGTGCCAGCAGCGCATACAGGGGCGTCACAGATACGCAGTATTTT. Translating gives CASSAYRGVTDTQYF.

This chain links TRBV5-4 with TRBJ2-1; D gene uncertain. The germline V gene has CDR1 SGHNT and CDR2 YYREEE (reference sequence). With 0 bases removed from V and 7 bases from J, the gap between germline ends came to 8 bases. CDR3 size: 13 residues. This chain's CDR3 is CASSLDYSNEQFF. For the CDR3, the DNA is TGTGCCAGCAGCTTGGACTACTCAAATGAGCAGTTCTTC.

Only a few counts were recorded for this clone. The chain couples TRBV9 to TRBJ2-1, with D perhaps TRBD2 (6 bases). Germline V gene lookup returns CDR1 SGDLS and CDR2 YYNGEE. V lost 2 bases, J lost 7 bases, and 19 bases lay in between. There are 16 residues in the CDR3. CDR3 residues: CASSVVGDSRANEQFF. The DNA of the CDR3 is TGTGCCAGCAGCGTTGTTGGGGACTCAAGGGCGAATGAGCAGTTCTTC.

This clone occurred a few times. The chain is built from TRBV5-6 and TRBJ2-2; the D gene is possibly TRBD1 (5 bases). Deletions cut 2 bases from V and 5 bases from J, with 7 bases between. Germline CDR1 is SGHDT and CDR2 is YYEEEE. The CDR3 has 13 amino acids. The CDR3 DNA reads TGTGCCAGCAGCTTCGACAGAACCGGGGAGCTGTTTTTT. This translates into CASSFDRTGELFF.

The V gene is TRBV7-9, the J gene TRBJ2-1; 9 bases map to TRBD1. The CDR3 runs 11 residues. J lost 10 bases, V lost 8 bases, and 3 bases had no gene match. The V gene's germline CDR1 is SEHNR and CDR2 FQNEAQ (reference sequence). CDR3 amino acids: CASYRGREQFF. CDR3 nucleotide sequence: TGTGCCAGCTACAGGGGGCGGGAGCAGTTCTTC.

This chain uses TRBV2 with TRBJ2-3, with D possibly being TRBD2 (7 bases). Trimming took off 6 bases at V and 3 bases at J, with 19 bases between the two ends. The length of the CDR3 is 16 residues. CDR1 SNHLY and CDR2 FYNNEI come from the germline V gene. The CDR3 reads CASSREGGVVTDTQYF. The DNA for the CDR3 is TGTGCCAGCAGCCGCGAGGGGGGGGTCGTGACAGATACGCAGTATTTT.

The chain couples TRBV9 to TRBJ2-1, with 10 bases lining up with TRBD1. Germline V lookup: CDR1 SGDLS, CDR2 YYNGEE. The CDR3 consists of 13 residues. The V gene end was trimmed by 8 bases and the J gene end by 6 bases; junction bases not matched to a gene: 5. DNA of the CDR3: TGTGCCAGTCAAGGACAGGGGGGCAATGAGCAGTTCTTC. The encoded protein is CASQGQGGNEQFF.

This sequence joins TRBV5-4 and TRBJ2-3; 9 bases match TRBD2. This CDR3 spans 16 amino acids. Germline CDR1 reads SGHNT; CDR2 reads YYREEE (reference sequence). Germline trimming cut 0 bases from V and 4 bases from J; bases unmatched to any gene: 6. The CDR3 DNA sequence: TGTGCCAGCAGCTTGGGTGGCGGGGGGGCAGCAGATACGCAGTATTTT. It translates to CASSLGGGGAADTQYF.

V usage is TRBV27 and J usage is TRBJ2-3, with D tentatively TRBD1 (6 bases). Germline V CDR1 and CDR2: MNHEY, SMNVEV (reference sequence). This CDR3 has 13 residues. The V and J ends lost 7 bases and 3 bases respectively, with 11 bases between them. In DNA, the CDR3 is TGTGCCAGCAACAAAAGGGGGACAGATACGCAGTATTTT. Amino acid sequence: CASNKRGTDTQYF.